This T cell receptor (beta chain) was sequenced during a study of PD-L1 blockade in urothelial cancer. Study-level background: Samples came from 3 weeks, at the second dose, and 6 weeks into treatment.

Assay used: immunoSEQ multiplex PCR; TCRdb lists only in-frame clones, some missing. In the table there are 70,000 or so clones, 85% to 90% of which are singletons. Time point here: pretreatment peripheral blood. The germline CDR1 and CDR2 sequences are SGHRS and YFSETQ. The CDR3 is 15 amino acids. V lost 2 bases to trimming and J lost 7 bases; unmatched junction nucleotides: 6. The sequencing used PBMCs, collected around atezolizumab (anti-PD-L1) treatment. The TCR sequence derives from a man between 65 and 80 years old with urothelial cancer. The gene calls are TRBV5-1 and TRBJ2-7; 13 bases line up with TRBD2. CDR3 bases: TGCGCCAGCAGCTTTGGACTAGCGGGAGTGGAGGAGCAGTACTTC. Protein sequence: CASSFGLAGVEEQYF.